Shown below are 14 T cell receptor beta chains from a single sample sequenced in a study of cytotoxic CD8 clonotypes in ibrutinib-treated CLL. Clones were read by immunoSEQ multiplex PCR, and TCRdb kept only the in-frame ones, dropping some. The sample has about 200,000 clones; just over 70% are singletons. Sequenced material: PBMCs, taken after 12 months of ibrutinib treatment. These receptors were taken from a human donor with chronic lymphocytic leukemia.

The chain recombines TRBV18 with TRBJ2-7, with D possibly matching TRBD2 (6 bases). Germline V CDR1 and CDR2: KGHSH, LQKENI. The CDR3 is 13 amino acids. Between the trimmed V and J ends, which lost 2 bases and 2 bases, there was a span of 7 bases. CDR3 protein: CASSPGEAYEQYF. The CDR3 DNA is TGTGCCAGCTCACCAGGGGAGGCCTACGAGCAGTACTTC.

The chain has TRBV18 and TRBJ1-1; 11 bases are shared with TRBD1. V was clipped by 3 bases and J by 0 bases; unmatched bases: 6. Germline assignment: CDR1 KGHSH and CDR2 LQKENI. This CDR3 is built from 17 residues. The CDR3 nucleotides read TGTGCCAGCTCACCGGGACAGGGGGTTATCATGAACACTGAAGCTTTCTTT. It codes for CASSPGQGVIMNTEAFF.

The CDR3 coding sequence is TGTGCCAGCACGACAGGTCCCACCTACGAGCAGTACTTC. It specifies CASTTGPTYEQYF. The chain uses TRBV28 and TRBJ2-7, with D perhaps TRBD1 (6 bases). CDR1 and CDR2 from the germline V gene are MDHEN and SYDVKM. Between the trimmed V and J ends, which lost 7 bases and 2 bases, there was a span of 12 bases. The length of the CDR3 is 13 residues.

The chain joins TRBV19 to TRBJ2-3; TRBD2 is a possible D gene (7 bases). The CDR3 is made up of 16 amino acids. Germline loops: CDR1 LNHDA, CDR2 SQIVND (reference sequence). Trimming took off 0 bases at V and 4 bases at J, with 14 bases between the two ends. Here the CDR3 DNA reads TGTGCCAGTAGTATAGATCTAGGGGGGGGCCCAGATACGCAGTATTTT. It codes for CASSIDLGGGPDTQYF.

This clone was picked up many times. CDR3 protein: CASSQYTGEGKNGELFF. The CDR3 DNA reads TGTGCCAGCAGCCAATACACAGGGGAGGGGAAGAACGGGGAGCTGTTTTTT. The chain is built from TRBV14 and TRBJ2-2; D is tentatively TRBD1 or TRBD2 (7 bases each). V shed 2 bases and J shed 7 bases, with 20 bases lying between them. This CDR3 has 17 residues. Germline lookup yields CDR1 SGHDN and CDR2 FVKESK.

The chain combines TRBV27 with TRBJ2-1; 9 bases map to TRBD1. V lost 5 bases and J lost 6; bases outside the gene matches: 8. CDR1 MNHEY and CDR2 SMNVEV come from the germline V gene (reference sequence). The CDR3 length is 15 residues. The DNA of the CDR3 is TGTGCCAGCAGTCGACAGGGGGTTCGGTCCAATGAGCAGTTCTTC. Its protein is CASSRQGVRSNEQFF.

The CDR3 DNA follows: TGTGCCAGCAGTTTCGGACTAGCGGAAGAGGGCTCTGATACGCAGTATTTT. Amino acid sequence: CASSFGLAEEGSDTQYF. The gene calls are TRBV28 and TRBJ2-3, with 10 positions matching TRBD2. Trimming at V came to 3 bases and at J to 6 bases, leaving 12 bases not matched to a gene. The CDR3 is 17 amino acids. Germline V gene data show CDR1 as MDHEN and CDR2 as SYDVKM.

The CDR3 loop reads CASSLWQGSYEQYF. The CDR3 coding sequence is TGTGCCAGCAGCTTATGGCAGGGTTCCTACGAGCAGTACTTC. The V gene is TRBV7-2, the J gene TRBJ2-7; D may be TRBD1 (5 bases). Germline loops: CDR1 SGHTA, CDR2 FQGNSA. This CDR3 is 14 amino acids long. The V end lost 2 bases, the J end lost 1 base, and 9 bases lay between the germline ends.

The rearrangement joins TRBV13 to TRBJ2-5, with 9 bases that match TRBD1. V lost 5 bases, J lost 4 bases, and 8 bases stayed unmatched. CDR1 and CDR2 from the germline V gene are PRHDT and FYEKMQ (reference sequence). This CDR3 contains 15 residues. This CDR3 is CASSEDRGRRETQYF. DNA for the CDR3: TGTGCCAGCAGCGAGGACAGGGGCCGCCGAGAGACCCAGTACTTC.

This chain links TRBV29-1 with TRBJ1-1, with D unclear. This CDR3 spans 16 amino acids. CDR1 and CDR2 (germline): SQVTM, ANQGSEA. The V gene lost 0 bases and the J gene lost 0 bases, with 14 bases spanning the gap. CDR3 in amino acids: CSVEESLVLMNTEAFF. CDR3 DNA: TGCAGCGTTGAAGAAAGTCTGGTACTTATGAACACTGAAGCTTTCTTT.

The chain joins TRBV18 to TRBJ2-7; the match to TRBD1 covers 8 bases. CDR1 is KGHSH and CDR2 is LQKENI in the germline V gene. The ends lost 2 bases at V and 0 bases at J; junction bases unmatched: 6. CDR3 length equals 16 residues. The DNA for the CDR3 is TGTGCCAGCTCACCAAAACGGGACAGGAGCTCCTACGAGCAGTACTTC. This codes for CASSPKRDRSSYEQYF.

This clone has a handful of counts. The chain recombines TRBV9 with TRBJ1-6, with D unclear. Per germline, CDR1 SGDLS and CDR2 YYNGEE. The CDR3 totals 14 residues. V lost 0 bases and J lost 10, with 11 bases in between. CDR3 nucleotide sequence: TGTGCCAGCAGCGTAGGGCGGAGCTACTCACCCCTCCACTTT. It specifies CASSVGRSYSPLHF. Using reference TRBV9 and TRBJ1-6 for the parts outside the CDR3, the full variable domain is DSGVTQTPKHLITATGQRVTLRCSPRSGDLSVYWYQQSLDQGLQFLIQYYNGEERAKGNILERFSAQQFPDLHSELNLSSLELGDSALYFCASSVGRSYSPLHFGNGTRLTVT.

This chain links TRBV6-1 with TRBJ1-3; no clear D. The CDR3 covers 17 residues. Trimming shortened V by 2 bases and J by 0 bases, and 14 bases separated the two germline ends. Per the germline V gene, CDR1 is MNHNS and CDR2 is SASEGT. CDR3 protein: CASSELLGIDSGNTIYF. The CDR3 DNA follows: TGTGCCAGCAGTGAACTTTTGGGGATAGACTCTGGAAACACCATATATTTT.

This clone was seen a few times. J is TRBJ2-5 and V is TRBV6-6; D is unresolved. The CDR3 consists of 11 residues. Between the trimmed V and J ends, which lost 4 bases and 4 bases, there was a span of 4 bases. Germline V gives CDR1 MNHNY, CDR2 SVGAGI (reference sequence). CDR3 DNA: TGTGCCAGCAGTTTTGGAGAGACCCAGTACTTC. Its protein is CASSFGETQYF.